This is a list of T cell receptor beta chains from one sample in a study of blood T cell repertoires in COVID-19. The assay was immunoSEQ multiplex PCR, and TCRdb's table has in-frame clones only and misses some. The profile shows 60,000 to 90,000 clones, less than 90% of them singletons. The specimen sequenced was peripheral blood. The receptors stem from a man in his forties or fifties with acute or convalescent COVID-19. The conserved cysteine and the conserved F or W are not part of the CDR3 here. Expanded clones get a size class; other rows say once, few or many, or leave the size out.

cdr3_aa | cdr3_length | j_call | v_call | clone_size
ASSSRGTSADTDTQY | 15 | TRBJ2-3 | TRBV11-3 | once
ASSHIPGQGAYMNTEAF | 17 | TRBJ1-1 | TRBV5-1 | once
AISLYRGQETQY | 12 | TRBJ2-5 | TRBV10-3 | -
ASSVAGQGAPEAF | 13 | TRBJ1-1 | TRBV9 | -
ASSLALAGTDTQY | 13 | TRBJ2-3 | TRBV5-6 | -
ASSLGQGNTIY | 11 | TRBJ1-3 | TRBV5-8 | -
ASSLASLAKNIQY | 13 | TRBJ2-4 | TRBV6-2/TRBV6-3 | -
ASSLPSGLAGITDTQY | 16 | TRBJ2-3 | TRBV28 | -
AWSASNSPLH | 10 | TRBJ1-6 | TRBV30 | once
AWSALNRGSNQPQH | 14 | TRBJ1-5 | TRBV30 | -
ASSFLPDYGYT | 11 | TRBJ1-2 | TRBV5-5 | -
ATSRQGGTEAF | 11 | TRBJ1-1 | TRBV6-5 | -
ASSPLAGYEQY | 11 | TRBJ2-7 | TRBV6-2/TRBV6-3 | few
ASSQDLPGYSPLH | 13 | TRBJ1-6 | TRBV3-1/TRBV3-2 | -
ASSIGTSASHEQF | 13 | TRBJ2-1 | TRBV7-9 | -
ASSLGYRGSYNEQF | 14 | TRBJ2-1 | TRBV7-3 | -
ASTLQGEARENQPQH | 15 | TRBJ1-5 | TRBV19 | -
ASSELGVSPLH | 11 | TRBJ1-6 | TRBV11-1 | -
ASSLSASEYNEQF | 13 | TRBJ2-1 | TRBV27 | once
ASSEGRGRDYGYT | 13 | TRBJ1-2 | TRBV7-9 | -
ASSLGGASDTQY | 12 | TRBJ2-3 | TRBV7-9 | -
ATSEEGWNSPLH | 12 | TRBJ1-6 | TRBV24-1 | -
AWGRLRSQY | 9 | TRBJ2-5 | TRBV30 | -
ASSSNGEQF | 9 | TRBJ2-1 | TRBV5-1 | -
ASSSKRLGTDTQY | 13 | TRBJ2-3 | TRBV5-6 | -
ASSIGRGNEQF | 11 | TRBJ2-1 | TRBV4-1 | -
ASSHDRGGAF | 10 | TRBJ1-1 | TRBV7-8 | -